This entry is about one T cell receptor (beta chain). Looked up from germline, CDR1 is SGHDN and CDR2 is FVKESK. V trimming: 4 bases; J trimming: 6 bases; junction bases outside the gene matches: 10. This CDR3 spans 17 amino acids. This sample is part of a study of blood T cell repertoires in COVID-19. Original methodology: Quantification of nucleated cells was approximated via reference gene primer amplification. This table comes from immunoSEQ multiplex PCR, and its TCRdb copy is limited to in-frame clones, with some not included. V, J and clone size were drawn from that table, and D and trimming were deduced from the DNA. The table has more than 200,000 clones, over 75% seen once; the top ten hold about 4.1%.

The sample consisted of peripheral blood. The chain uses TRBV14 and TRBJ1-6, with TRBD1 matching over 9 bases. The TCR comes from a man in his forties or fifties with acute or convalescent COVID-19. CDR3 nucleotide sequence: TGTGCCAGCAGCCTCCAACAGGGGGCCCATATTAATTCACCCCTCCACTTT. This translates into CASSLQQGAHINSPLHF.